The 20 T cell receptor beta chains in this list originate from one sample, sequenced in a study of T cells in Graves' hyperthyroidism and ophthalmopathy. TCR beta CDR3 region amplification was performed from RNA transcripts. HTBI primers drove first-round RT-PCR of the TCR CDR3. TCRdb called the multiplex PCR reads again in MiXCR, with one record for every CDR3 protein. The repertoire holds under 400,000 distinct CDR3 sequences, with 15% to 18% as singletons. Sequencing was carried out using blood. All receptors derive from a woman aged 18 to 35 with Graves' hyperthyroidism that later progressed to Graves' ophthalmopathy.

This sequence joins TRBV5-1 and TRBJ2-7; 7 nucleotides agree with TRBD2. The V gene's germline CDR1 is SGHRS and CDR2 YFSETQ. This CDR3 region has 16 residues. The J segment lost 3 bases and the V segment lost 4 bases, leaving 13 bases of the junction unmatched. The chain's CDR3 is CASSNGRGQGGYEQYF. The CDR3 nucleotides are TGCGCCAGCAGCAATGGGAGGGGTCAGGGAGGCTACGAGCAGTACTTC. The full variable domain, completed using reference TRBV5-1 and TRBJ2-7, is KAGVTQTPRYLIKTRGQQVTLSCSPISGHRSVSWYQQTPGQGLQFLFEYFSETQRNKGNFPGRFSGRQFSNSRSEMNVSTLELGDSALYLCASSNGRGQGGYEQYFGPGTRLTVT.

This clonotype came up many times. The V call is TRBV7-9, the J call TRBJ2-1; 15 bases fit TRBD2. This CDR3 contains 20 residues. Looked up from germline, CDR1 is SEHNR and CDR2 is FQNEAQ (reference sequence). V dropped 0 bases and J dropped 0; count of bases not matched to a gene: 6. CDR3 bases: TGTGCCAGCAGCTTAGCGTCGGGACTAGCGGGAGGAAGCTCCTACAATGAGCAGTTCTTC. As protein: CASSLASGLAGGSSYNEQFF.

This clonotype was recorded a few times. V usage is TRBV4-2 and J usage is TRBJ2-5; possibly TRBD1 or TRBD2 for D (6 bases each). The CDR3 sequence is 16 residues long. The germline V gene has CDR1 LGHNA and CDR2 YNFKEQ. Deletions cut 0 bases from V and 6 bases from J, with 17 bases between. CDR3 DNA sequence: TGTGCCAGCAGCCAAGATTATTGGGGGGCTCAAAAGACCCAGTACTTC. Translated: CASSQDYWGAQKTQYF.

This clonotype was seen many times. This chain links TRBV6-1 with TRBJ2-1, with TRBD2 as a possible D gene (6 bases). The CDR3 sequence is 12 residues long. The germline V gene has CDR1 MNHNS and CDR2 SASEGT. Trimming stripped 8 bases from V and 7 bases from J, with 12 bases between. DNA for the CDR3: TGTGCCAGCGCCTCTCGGGAGAATGAGCAGTTCTTC. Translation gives CASASRENEQFF.

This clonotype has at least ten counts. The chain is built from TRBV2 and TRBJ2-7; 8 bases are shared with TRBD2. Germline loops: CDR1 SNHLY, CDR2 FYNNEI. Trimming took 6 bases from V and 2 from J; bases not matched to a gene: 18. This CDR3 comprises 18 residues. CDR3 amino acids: CASRGYLTSGRGAYEQYF. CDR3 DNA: TGTGCCAGCAGAGGATACCTTACTAGCGGTCGTGGGGCCTACGAGCAGTACTTC.

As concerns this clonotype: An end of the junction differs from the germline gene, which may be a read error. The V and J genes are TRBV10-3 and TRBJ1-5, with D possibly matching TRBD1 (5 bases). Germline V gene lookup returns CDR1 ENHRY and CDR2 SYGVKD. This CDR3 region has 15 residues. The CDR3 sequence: CAIGERGTSNQPQHF. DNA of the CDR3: TGTGCCATCGGTGAGCGGGGGACTAGCAATCAGCCCCAGCATTTT.

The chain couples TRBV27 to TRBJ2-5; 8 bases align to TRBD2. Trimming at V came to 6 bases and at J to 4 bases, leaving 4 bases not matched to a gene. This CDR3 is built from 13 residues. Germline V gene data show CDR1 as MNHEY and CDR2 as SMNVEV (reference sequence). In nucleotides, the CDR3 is TGTGCCAGCAGGAGGCTAGCGGGAGAGACCCAGTACTTC. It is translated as CASRRLAGETQYF.

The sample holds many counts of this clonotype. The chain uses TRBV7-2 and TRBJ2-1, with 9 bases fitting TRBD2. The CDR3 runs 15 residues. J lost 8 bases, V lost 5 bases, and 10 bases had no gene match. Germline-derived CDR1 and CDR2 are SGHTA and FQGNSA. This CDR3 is CASSRLAALSYEQFF. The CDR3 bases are TGTGCCAGCAGCCGACTAGCGGCTCTGAGCTATGAGCAGTTCTTC.

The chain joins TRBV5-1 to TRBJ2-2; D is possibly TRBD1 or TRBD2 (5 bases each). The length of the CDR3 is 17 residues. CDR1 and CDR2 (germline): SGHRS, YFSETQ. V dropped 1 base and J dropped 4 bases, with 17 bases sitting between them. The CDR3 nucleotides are TGCGCCAGCAGCTTGTTTCTTGGGGGAGATAGCACCGGGGAGCTGTTTTTT. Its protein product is CASSLFLGGDSTGELFF.

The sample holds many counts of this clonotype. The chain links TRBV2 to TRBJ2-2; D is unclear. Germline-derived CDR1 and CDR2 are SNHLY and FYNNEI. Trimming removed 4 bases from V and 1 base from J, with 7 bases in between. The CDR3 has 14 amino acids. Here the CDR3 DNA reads TGTGCCAGCAGTGGGCTTCTGAACACCGGGGAGCTGTTTTTT. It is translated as CASSGLLNTGELFF.

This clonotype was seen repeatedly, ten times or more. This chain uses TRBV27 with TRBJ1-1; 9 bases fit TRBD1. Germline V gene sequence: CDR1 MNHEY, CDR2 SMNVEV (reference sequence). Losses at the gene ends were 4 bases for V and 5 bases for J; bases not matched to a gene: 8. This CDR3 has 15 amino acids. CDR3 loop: CASSSNRGLGTEAFF. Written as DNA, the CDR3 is TGTGCCAGCAGTTCAAACAGGGGGCTCGGAACTGAAGCTTTCTTT.

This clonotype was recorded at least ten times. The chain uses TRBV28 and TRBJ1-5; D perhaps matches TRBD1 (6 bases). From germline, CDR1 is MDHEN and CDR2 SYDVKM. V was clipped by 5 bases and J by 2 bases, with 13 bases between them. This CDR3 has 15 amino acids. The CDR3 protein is CASSPLAGGNQPQHF. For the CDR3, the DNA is TGTGCCAGCAGTCCGCTTGCAGGGGGCAATCAGCCCCAGCATTTT.

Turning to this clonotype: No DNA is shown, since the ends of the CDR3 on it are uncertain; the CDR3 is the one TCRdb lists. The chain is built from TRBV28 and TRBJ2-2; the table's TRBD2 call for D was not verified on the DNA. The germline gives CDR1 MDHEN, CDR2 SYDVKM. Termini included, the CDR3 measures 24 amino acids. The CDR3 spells CASTLREGCRLAGGPLGAPGSCFF.

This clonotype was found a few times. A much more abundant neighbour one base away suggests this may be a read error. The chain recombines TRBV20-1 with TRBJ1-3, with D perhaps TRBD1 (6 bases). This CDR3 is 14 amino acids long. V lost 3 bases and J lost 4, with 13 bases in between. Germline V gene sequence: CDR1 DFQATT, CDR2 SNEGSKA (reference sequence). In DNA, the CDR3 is TGCAGTGCTAGTTCGGGGGCGCGGGGAAACACCATATATTTT. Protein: CSASSGARGNTIYF.

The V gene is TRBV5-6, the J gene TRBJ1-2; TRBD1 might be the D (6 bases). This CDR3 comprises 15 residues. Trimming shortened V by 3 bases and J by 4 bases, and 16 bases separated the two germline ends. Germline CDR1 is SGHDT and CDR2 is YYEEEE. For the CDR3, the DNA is TGTGCCAGCAGCTCTACCGGACAGCCCTTCTATGGCTACACCTTC. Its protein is CASSSTGQPFYGYTF.

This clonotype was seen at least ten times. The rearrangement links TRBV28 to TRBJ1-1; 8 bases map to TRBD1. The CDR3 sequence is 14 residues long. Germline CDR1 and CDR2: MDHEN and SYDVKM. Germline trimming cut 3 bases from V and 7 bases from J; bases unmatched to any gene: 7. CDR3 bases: TGTGCCAGCAGTTTGGCCAGGGGGCTGAGTGAAGCTTTCTTT. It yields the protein CASSLARGLSEAFF.

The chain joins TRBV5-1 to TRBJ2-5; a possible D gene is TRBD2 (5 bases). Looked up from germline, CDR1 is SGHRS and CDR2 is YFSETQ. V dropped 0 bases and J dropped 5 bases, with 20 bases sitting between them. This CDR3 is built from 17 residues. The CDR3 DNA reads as TGCGCCAGCAGCTTGGGCCTAGCCCCCTACCCTGGGGAGACCCAGTACTTC. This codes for CASSLGLAPYPGETQYF.

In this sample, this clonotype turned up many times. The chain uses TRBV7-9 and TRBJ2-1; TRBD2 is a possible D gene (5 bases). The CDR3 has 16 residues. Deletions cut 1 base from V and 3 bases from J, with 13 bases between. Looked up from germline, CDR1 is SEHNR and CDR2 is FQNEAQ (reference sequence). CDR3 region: CASSLGALGGYNEQFF. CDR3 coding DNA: TGTGCCAGCAGCTTAGGAGCGCTAGGAGGCTACAATGAGCAGTTCTTC.

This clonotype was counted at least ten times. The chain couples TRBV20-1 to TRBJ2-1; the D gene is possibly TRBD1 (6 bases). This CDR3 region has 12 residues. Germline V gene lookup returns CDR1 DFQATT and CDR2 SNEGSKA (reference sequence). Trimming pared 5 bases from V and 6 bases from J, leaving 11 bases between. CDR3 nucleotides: TGCAGTGCTCCGAGGGGGATCAATGAGCAGTTCTTC. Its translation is CSAPRGINEQFF.

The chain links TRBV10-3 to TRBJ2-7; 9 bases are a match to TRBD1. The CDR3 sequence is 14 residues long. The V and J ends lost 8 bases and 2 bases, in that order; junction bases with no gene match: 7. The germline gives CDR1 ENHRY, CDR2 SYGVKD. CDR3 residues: CAICPDRGTYEQYF. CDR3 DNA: TGTGCCATCTGTCCGGACAGGGGAACCTACGAGCAGTACTTC.